This TCR beta chain was identified during a study of vaccination effects on CD4 cells after COVID-19. Notes on the study in general: Pronounced clonal contraction occurred in clones induced by infection and by vaccine late after vaccination. Vaccine-induced clones in healthy vaccinees cross-reacted with common cold coronaviruses in only 1 of 255 cases.

In the ViraFEST assay, antigen-specific CD4+ clonotypes were identified by expansion after peptide-pool stimulation. Scientists isolated CD4+ T cells after an approximately ten-day culture period ended. None of these healthy vaccinees had been infected with SARS-CoV-2 before vaccination. After fewer than 2.5 million PBMC were placed in each well, they were cultured with around 10 IU/ml IL-2 and about 10 ug/ml peptides. IL-2 medium was substituted for half the medium on days 3 and 7. Libraries were prepared by immunoSEQ multiplex PCR; TCRdb keeps only in-frame clonotypes and omits some of them. The data contain tens of thousands of clones, approximately 74% of them singletons. Germline V CDR1 and CDR2: SGHAT, FQNNGV. V lost 3 bases and J 5 bases, leaving 15 bases between the germline ends. The CDR3 has 15 residues. In the case of this clone: Its antigen is unknown.

J is TRBJ2-3 and V is TRBV11-2; perhaps TRBD1 as D (5 bases). The receptor's source is a human donor who received a COVID-19 vaccine. The sample here was CD4+ T cells from PBMCs cultured with HCoV-NL63 spike peptides, taken before COVID-19 vaccination. The DNA for the CDR3 is TGTGCCAGCAGCTTGGATTACCTCCAGGGAGATACGCAGTATTTT. Its translation is CASSLDYLQGDTQYF.